These T cell receptor beta chains were read from a single sample in a study of control samples from healthy donors and cancer patients. The data were produced by immunoSEQ multiplex PCR, yet TCRdb's version contains in-frame clones alone and is incomplete. The sample consists of approximately 100,000 clones, roughly four fifths of them appearing once. Sequenced: blood. All receptors come from a man aged 60 to 69 in good health. The CDR3 runs from the conserved cysteine through the conserved F or W. D genes are given only for firm matches. Where a row states a size, it is once, few, many or the class of an expanded clone; other rows omit it.

CDR3aa	CDR3nt	d_gene	abundance	v_gene	j_gene
CASSYSAGVADTQYF	TGTGCCAGCAGTTACTCGGCGGGAGTGGCAGATACGCAGTATTTT	TRBD2	-	TRBV6-5	TRBJ2-3
CASSLANVLTF	TGTGCCAGCAGTTTAGCCAACGTCCTGACTTTC	-	-	TRBV12-3/TRBV12-4	TRBJ2-6
CASSQDRFKGPTGALHF	TGTGCCAGCAGCCAAGATCGCTTTAAGGGTCCCACGGGAGCCCTCCACTTT	-	-	TRBV3-1/TRBV3-2	TRBJ1-6
CASTQKWDTQETQYF	TGTGCCAGCACCCAGAAGTGGGACACACAAGAGACCCAGTACTTC	-	few	TRBV9	TRBJ2-5
CASRNGVGASSPLHF	TGTGCCAGCAGGAATGGGGTTGGGGCTAGTTCACCCCTCCACTTT	-	-	TRBV6-5	TRBJ1-6
CASSFPRGGRADTQYF	TGTGCCAGCAGCTTCCCTAGGGGGGGAAGGGCAGATACGCAGTATTTT	-	-	TRBV11-2	TRBJ2-3
CASSLPEDNEQFF	TGCGCCAGCAGCTTGCCGGAAGACAATGAGCAGTTCTTC	-	-	TRBV5-1	TRBJ2-1
CASSSSGGSGNEQFF	TGTGCCAGCAGCTCCAGCGGGGGGTCGGGAAATGAGCAGTTCTTC	TRBD2	-	TRBV9	TRBJ2-1
CASSPGPFNEQFF	TGTGCCAGCAGCCCTGGGCCTTTCAATGAGCAGTTCTTC	-	-	TRBV11-3	TRBJ2-1
CASSSTGGTEAFF	TGTGCCAGCAGTTCGACAGGGGGCACTGAAGCTTTCTTT	TRBD1	-	TRBV6-6	TRBJ1-1
CSVEGGKAYEQYF	TGCAGCGTCGAAGGGGGGAAGGCCTACGAGCAGTACTTC	-	-	TRBV29-1	TRBJ2-7
CASRQGQENEKLFF	TGCGCCAGCCGCCAGGGACAGGAAAATGAAAAACTGTTTTTT	TRBD1	-	TRBV5-1	TRBJ1-4
CASSQDRSSLENIQYF	TGTGCCAGCAGCCAAGACCGATCATCCCTCGAAAACATTCAGTACTTC	-	-	TRBV4-2	TRBJ2-4
CASSSRSGTSGRTPYNEQFF	TGTGCCAGCAGTTCCCGATCCGGGACTAGCGGGAGGACCCCCTACAATGAGCAGTTCTTC	TRBD2	-	TRBV27	TRBJ2-1
CASSHVGSGRADTQYF	TGTGCCAGCAGCCACGTAGGTAGCGGGAGGGCTGATACGCAGTATTTT	TRBD2	-	TRBV13	TRBJ2-3
CASSKGQNSGNTIYF	TGTGCCAGCAGCAAAGGGCAGAACTCTGGAAACACCATATATTTT	-	-	TRBV21-1	TRBJ1-3
CASSFLGYNEQFF	TGTGCCAGCAGTTTCTTAGGCTACAATGAGCAGTTCTTC	-	-	TRBV12-3/TRBV12-4	TRBJ2-1
CASSQFAPNEKLFF	TGTGCCAGCTCCCAATTTGCCCCGAATGAAAAACTGTTTTTT	-	-	TRBV18	TRBJ1-4
CASSSRGTSANEQFF	TGTGCCAGCAGCTCGCGGGGGACTAGCGCGAATGAGCAGTTCTTC	TRBD2	many	TRBV4-2	TRBJ2-1
CAGRPSGTRDGYTF	TGTGCCGGACGACCCTCCGGGACTCGGGATGGCTACACCTTC	-	-	TRBV7-9	TRBJ1-2
CASSLVQRTSGSTDTQYF	TGTGCCAGCAGCTTAGTTCAACGGACTAGCGGTAGCACAGATACGCAGTATTTT	TRBD2	-	TRBV7-2	TRBJ2-3
CAVAGASTDTQYF	TGTGCAGTAGCTGGGGCTTCCACAGATACGCAGTATTTT	-	-	TRBV12-3/TRBV12-4	TRBJ2-3
CASTSVLGKLFF	TGTGCCAGCACTTCTGTTCTGGGAAAACTGTTTTTT	-	-	TRBV11-3	TRBJ1-4
CSVTVWEKLFF	TGCAGTGTTACCGTTTGGGAAAAACTGTTTTTT	-	-	TRBV20-1	TRBJ1-4
CASSLGTSQETQYF	TGTGCCAGCAGCTTAGGGACTAGCCAAGAGACCCAGTACTTC	TRBD2	-	TRBV5-4	TRBJ2-5
CASSQLGGGITDTQYF	TGTGCCAGCAGCCAACTTGGCGGGGGGATCACAGATACGCAGTATTTT	TRBD2	-	TRBV7-8	TRBJ2-3
CASSVRSSSYEQYF	TGTGCCAGCAGCGTCCGGTCTAGCTCCTACGAGCAGTACTTC	-	-	TRBV9	TRBJ2-7
CASSGTDNQPQHF	TGTGCCAGCAGTGGGACGGACAATCAGCCCCAGCATTTT	-	once	TRBV12-3/TRBV12-4	TRBJ1-5
CASSVLQGDYGYTF	TGTGCCAGCAGTGTATTACAGGGAGACTATGGCTACACCTTC	-	few	TRBV2	TRBJ1-2
CASSIALAGLYEQYF	TGTGCCAGTAGTATCGCCCTAGCGGGGCTCTACGAGCAGTACTTC	TRBD2	-	TRBV19	TRBJ2-7
CASSLWGEQPQHF	TGTGCCAGCAGCTTGTGGGGAGAGCAGCCCCAGCATTTT	-	-	TRBV5-4	TRBJ1-5
CASSTVSKAFF	TGTGCCAGCAGCACGGTAAGCAAAGCTTTCTTT	-	once	TRBV28	TRBJ1-1
CASSEDFGTPFF	TGTGCCAGCAGTGAAGATTTCGGGACACCGTTCTTC	-	few	TRBV2	TRBJ2-1
CASSRTGELISGANVLTF	TGTGCCAGCAGTCGGACAGGGGAACTGATCTCTGGGGCCAACGTCCTGACTTTC	TRBD1	-	TRBV6-6	TRBJ2-6
CAIRDSTIWPLHF	TGTGCCATCAGGGACAGCACCATCTGGCCCCTCCACTTT	-	-	TRBV10-3	TRBJ1-6
CASSPISGQGTGSLYEQYF	TGTGCCAGCAGTCCAATTTCAGGACAGGGAACGGGTTCCCTCTACGAGCAGTACTTC	TRBD1	-	TRBV27	TRBJ2-7
CSVGQNYGYTF	TGCAGCGTCGGACAGAACTATGGCTACACCTTC	-	-	TRBV29-1	TRBJ1-2
CASSDTGWDGKLFF	TGTGCCAGCAGCGATACAGGATGGGATGGAAAACTGTTTTTT	-	-	TRBV7-9	TRBJ1-4
CASSLGSGPGAFF	TGTGCCAGCAGCTTAGGGAGCGGGCCCGGGGCTTTCTTT	-	-	TRBV7-9	TRBJ1-1
CASSLVGYEQYF	TGTGCCAGCAGCTTAGTTGGCTACGAGCAGTACTTC	-	-	TRBV7-9	TRBJ2-7
CASRTGELFF	TGTGCCAGCAGGACCGGGGAGCTGTTTTTT	-	-	TRBV6-5	TRBJ2-2
CASSSTGWATEAFF	TGTGCCAGCAGCTCGACAGGGTGGGCCACTGAAGCTTTCTTT	TRBD1	-	TRBV13	TRBJ1-1
CASSMGTGYEQYF	TGTGCCAGTAGTATGGGGACTGGCTACGAGCAGTACTTC	-	-	TRBV19	TRBJ2-7
CASSAGRMYQETQYF	TGTGCTAGCAGCGCGGGACGGATGTACCAAGAGACCCAGTACTTC	-	-	TRBV7-7	TRBJ2-5
CVTGGLMNTEAFF	TGTGTCACCGGGGGGCTCATGAACACTGAAGCTTTCTTT	-	-	TRBV12-3/TRBV12-4	TRBJ1-1
CASSSKTGLRNEQYF	TGTGCCAGCAGTTCCAAGACAGGGTTACGTAACGAGCAGTACTTC	TRBD1	-	TRBV28	TRBJ2-7
CATSREVGQGGQPQHF	TGTGCCACCAGCAGAGAAGTTGGACAGGGGGGTCAGCCCCAGCATTTT	TRBD1	once	TRBV15	TRBJ1-5
CASSLGRDYGYTF	TGTGCCAGCAGCTTAGGACGGGACTATGGCTACACCTTC	-	-	TRBV7-6	TRBJ1-2
CAWSLTGGVYEQYF	TGTGCCTGGAGTTTGACAGGGGGCGTCTATGAGCAGTACTTC	TRBD1	-	TRBV30	TRBJ2-7
CASSPRNSGGSYEQYF	TGTGCCAGCAGCCCTAGGAATTCAGGGGGTTCCTACGAGCAGTACTTC	TRBD1	-	TRBV6-6	TRBJ2-7
CASSIDLEMGRSLDEKLFF	TGTGCCAGTAGTATAGATCTTGAAATGGGGCGGAGTTTGGATGAAAAACTGTTTTTT	-	-	TRBV19	TRBJ1-4
CASSHLNSEKLFF	TGTGCCAGCAGCCACCTCAACAGTGAAAAACTGTTTTTT	-	-	TRBV28	TRBJ1-4
CASSPGLAGVYEQFF	TGTGCCAGCTCACCGGGACTAGCGGGAGTCTATGAGCAGTTCTTC	TRBD2	-	TRBV18	TRBJ2-1
CASSKTGTGNTIYF	TGTGCCAGCAGCAAGACAGGGACTGGAAACACCATATATTTT	TRBD1	-	TRBV25-1	TRBJ1-3
CASSPLRTANEKLFF	TGTGCCAGCAGCCCCCTCCGGACAGCTAATGAAAAACTGTTTTTT	-	-	TRBV3-1/TRBV3-2	TRBJ1-4